This TCR beta chain was captured by sequencing in a study of Ad26.COV2.S vaccination and SARS-CoV-2 variants. Regarding the study as a whole: Recipients given vaccine exceeded placebo recipients in spike-specific TCR breadth.

The table came from immunoSEQ multiplex PCR; TCRdb's copy has only in-frame clones and leaves some out. Of about 350,000 clones listed, roughly 94% are singletons. Concerning this clone: The antigen is not known.

V was pared by 6 bases and J by 0 bases, with 2 bases of the junction left unmatched. This CDR3 has 16 residues. CDR1 is SNHLY, CDR2 FYNNEI, per germline. V is TRBV2 and J is TRBJ2-6, with 10 nucleotides matching TRBD1. Sequencing was performed on peripheral blood, taken after recovery from COVID-19. The sequence was obtained from a human donor who had recovered from COVID-19. CDR3 nucleotide sequence: TGTGCCAGCAGAAGGGACAGGGGCTCTGGGGCCAACGTCCTGACTTTC. Protein product: CASRRDRGSGANVLTF.